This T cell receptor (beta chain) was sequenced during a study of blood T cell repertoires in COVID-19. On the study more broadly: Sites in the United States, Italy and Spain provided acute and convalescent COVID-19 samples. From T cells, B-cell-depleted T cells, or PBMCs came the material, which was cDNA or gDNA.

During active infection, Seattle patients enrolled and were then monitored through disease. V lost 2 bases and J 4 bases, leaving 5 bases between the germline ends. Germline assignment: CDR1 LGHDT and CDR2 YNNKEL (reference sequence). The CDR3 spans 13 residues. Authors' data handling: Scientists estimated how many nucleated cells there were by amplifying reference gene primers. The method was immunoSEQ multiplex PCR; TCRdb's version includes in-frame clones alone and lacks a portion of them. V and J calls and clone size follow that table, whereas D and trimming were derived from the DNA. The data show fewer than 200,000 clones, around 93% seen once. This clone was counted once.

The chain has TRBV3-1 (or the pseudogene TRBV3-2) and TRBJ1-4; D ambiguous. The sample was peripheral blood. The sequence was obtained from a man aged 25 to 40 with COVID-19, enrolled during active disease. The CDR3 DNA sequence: TGTGCCAGCAGCCAACGAGGTAATGAAAAACTGTTTTTT. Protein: CASSQRGNEKLFF.